These 3 T cell receptor beta chains share one sample of origin, sequenced in a study of blood T cell repertoires in COVID-19. Measured with immunoSEQ multiplex PCR; TCRdb has only the in-frame clones, and not every one. The sample yields about 140,000 clones, about four fifths seen once. The specimen sequenced was peripheral blood. The receptors were sampled from a woman aged 60-70 years with acute or convalescent COVID-19.

This sequence joins TRBV7-2 and TRBJ2-5; D may be TRBD1 (5 bases). This CDR3 is 13 amino acids long. The V end was cut by 5 bases, the J end by 5 bases, with 12 bases between. Germline loops: CDR1 SGHTA, CDR2 FQGNSA. The CDR3 nucleotides read TGTGCCAGCAGCACTACAGGCTCGGAGACCCAGTACTTC. This encodes CASSTTGSETQYF. The entire variable domain, with the rest obtained from reference TRBV7-2 and TRBJ2-5, is as follows: GAGVSQSPSNKVTEKGKDVELRCDPISGHTALYWYRQSLGQGLEFLIYFQGNSAPDKSGLPSDRFSAERTGGSVSTLTIQRTQQEDSAVYLCASSTTGSETQYFGPGTRLLVL.

The CDR3 coding sequence is TGCAGTGCCCATACTGATATTGAGCAGTTCTTC. Protein: CSAHTDIEQFF. The chain recombines TRBV20-1 with TRBJ2-1; D is unclear. The CDR3 runs 11 residues. V was cut by 6 bases and J by 9 bases, with 12 bases left in between. Germline V gene data show CDR1 as DFQATT and CDR2 as SNEGSKA (reference sequence).

The chain combines TRBV19 with TRBJ2-3; TRBD2 aligns across 7 bases. V gave up 7 bases and J gave up 0 bases; unmatched junction bases: 10. The CDR3 is 16 amino acids. Per germline, CDR1 LNHDA and CDR2 SQIVND (reference sequence). The CDR3 protein is CASIGRETTSTDTQYF. The CDR3 nucleotides read TGTGCCAGTATTGGGCGGGAGACTACTAGCACAGATACGCAGTATTTT.